This T cell receptor (beta chain) was sequenced for a study of cytomegalovirus exposure and HLA in healthy donors. The PCR made use of 60 Vbeta and 13 Jbeta primers. Using immunoSEQ multiplex PCR, the repertoire was profiled, and TCRdb retains in-frame clones only, with some absent. Among fewer than 250,000 clones listed, under 85% were seen once. This CDR3 comprises 14 residues. Deletions cut 3 bases from V and 6 bases from J, with 12 bases between. In germline, CDR1 is SGHTA, CDR2 FQGNSA. The TCR was taken from a woman between 18 and 29 years old in good health and CMV-seronegative. The chain has TRBV7-2 and TRBJ2-1, with D possibly being TRBD2 (6 bases). The sequencing sample was made of PBMCs. The CDR3 is CASSFGGGGNEQFF. CDR3 bases: TGTGCCAGCAGCTTTGGGGGAGGAGGCAATGAGCAGTTCTTC.